This TCR beta chain is drawn from a study of T cells in Graves' hyperthyroidism and ophthalmopathy. This clonotype was recorded at least ten times. Antigen unknown. Study-level findings and limits: Most thyroid clonotypes that were expanded above 0.001 also turned up in blood. Onset of ophthalmopathy came a median roughly 6.5 months after the model predicted it. Ophthalmopathy stood apart from stable hyperthyroidism in a 13 V-J model.

This CDR3 spans 13 amino acids. V lost 6 bases and J 0 bases, leaving 7 bases between the germline ends. Per germline, CDR1 WNHNN and CDR2 SYGVQD (reference sequence). TCR beta CDR3 regions were amplified from RNA transcripts. RT-PCR in the first round (using the HTBI primer set) targeted the TCR CDR3. Each CDR3 protein is one row after TCRdb ran MiXCR on the multiplex PCR reads. The repertoire consists of fewer than 450,000 distinct CDR3 sequences, with approximately 17% occurring once and the leading ten covering 30% to 35%. Sequenced material: blood. The TCR comes from a woman aged 25 to 39 with Graves' hyperthyroidism that later progressed to Graves' ophthalmopathy. This sequence joins TRBV10-1 and TRBJ2-3; possible D gene TRBD2, 5 bases. The CDR3 nucleotides are TGCGCCAGCAGCCCGGGGAGCACAGATACGCAGTATTTT. It codes for CASSPGSTDTQYF.